This T cell receptor (beta chain) originates from a study of T cell repertoires in cytomegalovirus infection. Study conclusions and caveats: Summed frequency of shared TCR beta families picked out CMV carriers who also had the relevant HLA. HLA-C-restricted CMV clonotypes gave the most frequent clonotype in two of eight donors.

To note about this clonotype: Antigen specificity is unknown.

In germline, CDR1 is MDHEN, CDR2 SYDVKM. The germline V and J ends were trimmed by 5 bases and 4 bases, with 6 bases remaining between them. CDR3 size: 12 residues. Using its own MiXCR run on the reads, TCRdb lists one record per CDR3 protein. The sample consists of roughly 760,000 distinct CDR3 sequences, approximately 34% of them appearing once. Material for sequencing was PBMCs. The source is a human donor in good health (CMV status not recorded). Some clones in this sample may be carry-over from other donors' samples. This sequence joins TRBV28 and TRBJ1-5, with unresolved D. The CDR3 bases are TGTGCCAGCAGTGCCCGGAATCAGCCCCAGCATTTT. Its translation is CASSARNQPQHF.